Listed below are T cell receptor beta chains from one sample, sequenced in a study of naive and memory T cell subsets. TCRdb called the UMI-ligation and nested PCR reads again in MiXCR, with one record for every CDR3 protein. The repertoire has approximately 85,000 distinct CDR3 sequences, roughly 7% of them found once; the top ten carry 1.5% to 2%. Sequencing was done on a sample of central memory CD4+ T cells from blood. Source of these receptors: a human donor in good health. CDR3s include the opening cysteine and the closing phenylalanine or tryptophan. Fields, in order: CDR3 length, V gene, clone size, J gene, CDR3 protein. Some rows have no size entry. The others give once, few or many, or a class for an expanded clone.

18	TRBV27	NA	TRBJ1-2	CASSSRTGGRRVWYGYTF
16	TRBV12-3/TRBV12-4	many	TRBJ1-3	CASSLGSTYIGNTIYF
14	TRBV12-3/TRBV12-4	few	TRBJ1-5	CASSDRGSNQPQHF
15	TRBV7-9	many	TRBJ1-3	CASSRMGGHGNTIYF
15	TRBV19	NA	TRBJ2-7	CASSTGDSYSYEQYF
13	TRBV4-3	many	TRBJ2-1	CASSQEIGRGPFF
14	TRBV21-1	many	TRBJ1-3	CASSNYPGSNTIYF
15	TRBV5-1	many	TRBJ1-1	CASSLQGRSNTEAFF
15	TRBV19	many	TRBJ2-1	CASGVGRQGSNEQFF
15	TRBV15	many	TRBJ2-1	CATSSHRDRGNEQFF
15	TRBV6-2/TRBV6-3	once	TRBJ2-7	CASRAGQNGAYEQYF
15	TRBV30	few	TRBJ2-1	CAWSVRTTLYNEQFF
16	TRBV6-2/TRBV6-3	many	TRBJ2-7	CASSFAPPGTAYEQYF
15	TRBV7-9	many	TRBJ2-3	CASSLPGGRTDTQYF
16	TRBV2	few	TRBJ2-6	CASSEEGGSGANVLTF
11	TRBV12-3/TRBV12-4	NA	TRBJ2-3	CASSWSDTQYF
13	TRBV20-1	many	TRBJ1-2	CSARAQTGYGYTF
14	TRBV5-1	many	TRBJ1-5	CASSTGQSNQPQHF
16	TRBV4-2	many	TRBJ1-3	CASSQAWQGNGNTIYF
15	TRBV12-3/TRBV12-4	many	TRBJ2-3	CASSFREEATDTQYF
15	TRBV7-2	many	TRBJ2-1	CASSPRQGAEGEQFF
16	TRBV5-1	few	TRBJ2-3	CASSPVQRGVTDTQYF
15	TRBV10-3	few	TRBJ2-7	CATEPSGTSASEQYF
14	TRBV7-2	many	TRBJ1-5	CASSLARQGQPQHF
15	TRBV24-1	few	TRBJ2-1	CATSDPGAGVNEQFF
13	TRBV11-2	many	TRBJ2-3	CASSRGRSDTQYF
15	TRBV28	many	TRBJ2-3	CASSLGGLETDTQYF
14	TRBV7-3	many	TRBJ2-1	CASSPGGKYNEQFF
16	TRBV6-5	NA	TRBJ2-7	CASSSRPPGTTYEQYF
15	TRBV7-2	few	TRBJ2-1	CASSLRTANYNEQFF
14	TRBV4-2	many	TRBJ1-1	CASSQGQRGTEAFF
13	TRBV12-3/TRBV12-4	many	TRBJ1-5	CASSSEVDQPQHF
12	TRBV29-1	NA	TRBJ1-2	CSVGGQNYGYTF
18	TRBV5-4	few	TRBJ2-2	CASSRGLAGGPNTGELFF
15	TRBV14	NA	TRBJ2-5	CASSLFSPGQETQYF
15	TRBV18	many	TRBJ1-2	CASSRLEGDNYGYTF
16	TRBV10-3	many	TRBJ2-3	CAISLSGSGNGDTQYF
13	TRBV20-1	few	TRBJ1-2	CSAVDQGLRGYTF
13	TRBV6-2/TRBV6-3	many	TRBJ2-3	CASSGRDGGTQYF
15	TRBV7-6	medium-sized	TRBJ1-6	CASSLGVGQDSPLHF
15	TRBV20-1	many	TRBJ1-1	CSAKDKPGRYTEAFF
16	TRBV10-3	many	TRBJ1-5	CAISSGQRNSNQPQHF
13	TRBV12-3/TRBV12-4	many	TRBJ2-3	CASKQGWEDTQYF
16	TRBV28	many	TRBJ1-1	CASSLSAGAGNTEAFF
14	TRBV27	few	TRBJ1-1	CASSFTGTNTEAFF
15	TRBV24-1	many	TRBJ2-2	CATSDSGQITGELFF
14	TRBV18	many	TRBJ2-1	CASSPAGGPDEQFF
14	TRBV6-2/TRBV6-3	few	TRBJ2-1	CASQLAGGPGEQFF
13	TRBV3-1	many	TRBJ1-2	CASSLRTGLGYTF
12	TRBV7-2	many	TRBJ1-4	CASSWTGEKLFF